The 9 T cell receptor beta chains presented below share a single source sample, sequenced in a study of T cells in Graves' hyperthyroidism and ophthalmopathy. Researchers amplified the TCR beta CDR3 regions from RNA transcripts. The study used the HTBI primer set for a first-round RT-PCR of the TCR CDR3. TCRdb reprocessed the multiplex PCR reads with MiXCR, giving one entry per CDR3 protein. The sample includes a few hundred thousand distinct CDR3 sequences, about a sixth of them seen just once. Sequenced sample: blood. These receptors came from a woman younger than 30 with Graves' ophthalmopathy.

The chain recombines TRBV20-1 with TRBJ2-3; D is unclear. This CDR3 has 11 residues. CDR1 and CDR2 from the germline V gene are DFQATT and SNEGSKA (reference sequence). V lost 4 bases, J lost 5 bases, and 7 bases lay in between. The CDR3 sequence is CSAIDVDTQYF. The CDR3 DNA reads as TGCAGTGCTATAGACGTAGATACGCAGTATTTT.

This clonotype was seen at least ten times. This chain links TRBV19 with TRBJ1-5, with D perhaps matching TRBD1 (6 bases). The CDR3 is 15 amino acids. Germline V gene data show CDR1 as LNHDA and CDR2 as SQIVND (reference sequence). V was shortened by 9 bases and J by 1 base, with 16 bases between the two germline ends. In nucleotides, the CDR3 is TGTGCCAGCCTGGGGGGGGCAACGAGCAATCAGCCCCAGCATTTT. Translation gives CASLGGATSNQPQHF.

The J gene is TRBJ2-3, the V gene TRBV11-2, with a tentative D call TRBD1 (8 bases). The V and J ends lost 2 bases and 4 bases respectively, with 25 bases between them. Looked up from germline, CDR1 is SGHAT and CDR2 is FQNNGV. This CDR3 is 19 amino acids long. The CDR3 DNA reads TGTGCCAGCAGCTTACATCTAACTCGGGGGGCAGGGGGCGCAGATACGCAGTATTTT. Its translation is CASSLHLTRGAGGADTQYF.

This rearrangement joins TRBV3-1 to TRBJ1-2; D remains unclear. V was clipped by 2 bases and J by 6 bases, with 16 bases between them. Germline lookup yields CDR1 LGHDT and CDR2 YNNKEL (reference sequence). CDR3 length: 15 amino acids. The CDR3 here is CASSQPIGGVNGYTF. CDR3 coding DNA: TGTGCCAGCAGCCAACCCATCGGCGGGGTGAATGGCTACACCTTC.

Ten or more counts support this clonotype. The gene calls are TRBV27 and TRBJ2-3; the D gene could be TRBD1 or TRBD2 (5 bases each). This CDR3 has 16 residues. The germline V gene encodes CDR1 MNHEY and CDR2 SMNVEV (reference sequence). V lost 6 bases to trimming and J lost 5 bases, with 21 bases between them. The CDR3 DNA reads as TGTGCCAGCAGGGGTTCCGATGGGGGTGCTCTAGATACGCAGTATTTT. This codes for CASRGSDGGALDTQYF.

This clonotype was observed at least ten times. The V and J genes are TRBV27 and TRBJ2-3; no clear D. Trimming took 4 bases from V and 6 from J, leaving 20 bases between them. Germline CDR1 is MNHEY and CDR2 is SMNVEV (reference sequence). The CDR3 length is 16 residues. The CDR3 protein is CASSSPRRAKGDTQYF. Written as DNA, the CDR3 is TGTGCCAGCAGTTCCCCTCGACGGGCGAAAGGCGATACGCAGTATTTT.

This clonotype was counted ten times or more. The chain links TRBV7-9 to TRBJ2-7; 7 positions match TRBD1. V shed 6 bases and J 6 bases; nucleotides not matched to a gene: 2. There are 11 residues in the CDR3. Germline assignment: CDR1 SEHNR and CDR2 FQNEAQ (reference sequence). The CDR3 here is CASRQGSEQYF. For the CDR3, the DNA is TGTGCCAGCAGACAGGGGAGCGAGCAGTACTTC.

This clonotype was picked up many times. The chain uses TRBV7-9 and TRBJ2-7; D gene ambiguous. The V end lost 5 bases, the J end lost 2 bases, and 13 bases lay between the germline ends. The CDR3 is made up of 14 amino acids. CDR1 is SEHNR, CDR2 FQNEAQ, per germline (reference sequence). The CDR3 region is CASSPHPRPYEQYF. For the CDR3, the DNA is TGTGCCAGCAGCCCGCACCCTCGCCCCTACGAGCAGTACTTC.

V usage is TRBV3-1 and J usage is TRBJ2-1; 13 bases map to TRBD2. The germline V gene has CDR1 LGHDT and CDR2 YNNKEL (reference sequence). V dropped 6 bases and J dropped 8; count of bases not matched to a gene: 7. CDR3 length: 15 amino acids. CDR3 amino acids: CASRRTSGGADEQFF. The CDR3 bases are TGTGCCAGCAGACGAACTAGCGGGGGGGCCGATGAGCAGTTCTTC.